The clone carrying this T cell receptor (beta chain) was found many times. Its specificity is unknown. The CDR3 extends over 16 amino acids. The V gene lost 4 bases and the J gene lost 2 bases, with 15 bases spanning the gap. CDR1 SGHVS and CDR2 FQNEAQ come from the germline V gene. This sample is drawn from a study of blood T cells in healthy people across ages. General observations from the study: When one million T cells were used, diversity estimates were thought to be underestimates.

Primers used in a second PCR of about 7 to 12 cycles were a sample-barcoded 5' primer and a J-beta primer mix. In TCRdb, the 5' RACE reads were re-called with MiXCR into one record per CDR3 protein. The repertoire includes hundreds of thousands of distinct CDR3 sequences, approximately 31% of them detected once, and just over 15% sits in the top ten. Total RNA, at least 5.5 micrograms per sample, came from PBMCs. This receptor was obtained from a woman at least 80 years old in good health. The source material was blood. The gene calls are TRBV7-8 and TRBJ2-1, with TRBD2 as a possible D gene (6 bases). The CDR3 here is CASSYRDGGTYNEQFF. The DNA of the CDR3 is TGTGCCAGCAGCTATCGTGACGGGGGTACCTACAATGAGCAGTTCTTC.